These T cell receptor beta chains were read from a single sample in a study of T cells expressing NK-cell markers. For each CDR3 protein, TCRdb gives one entry from its re-call of the 5' RACE reads, without DNA. The listing records around 470,000 distinct CDR3 sequences. Sequencing was carried out using blood T cells: a sorted CD56 or NKG2C T cell subset, CD4+ or CD8+ T cells, or bulk PBMC T cells (not recorded which). These receptors originate from a woman in her fifties or sixties in good health. CDR3s include the opening cysteine and the closing phenylalanine or tryptophan. Fields, in order: CDR3 length, J gene, V gene, CDR3 protein.

>17|TRBJ2-1|TRBV27
CASSSSGSHSSYNEQFF
>15|TRBJ2-7|TRBV5-1
CASGAGASGFYEQYF
>19|TRBJ2-3|TRBV20-1
CSAPPVGGRAANVLDTQYF
>13|TRBJ2-2|TRBV14
CASSYTGARELFF
>15|TRBJ1-4|TRBV6-2/TRBV6-3
CASSYSGATNEKLFF
>14|TRBJ2-1|TRBV7-3
CASSFGLVGNEQFF
>13|TRBJ2-4|TRBV27
CARIRNPKNIQYF
>16|TRBJ1-1|TRBV4-1
CASSQEPGVMNTEAFF
>14|TRBJ2-3|TRBV10-1
CASMVSPSGTTQYF
>15|TRBJ2-5|TRBV6-5
CASSHTSGRAKTQYF
>15|TRBJ1-4|TRBV19
CASSKRRAANEKLFF
>14|TRBJ2-1|TRBV12-3/TRBV12-4
CASSTHSGSGEQFF